The clone carrying this TCR beta chain was seen a handful of times. Its specificity is unknown. All gene names here are mouse names. The read ends 4 residues shy of where the CDR3 ends; the end is completed using the germline J gene. These data come from a study of CD8+ T cells in alopecia areata. Turning to the study itself: C3H/HeJ donors with spontaneous alopecia, roughly 6-12 months old, supplied skin grafts to roughly 6-10-week-old female C3H/HeJ mice.

Study-level points and caveats: Sequencing of scalp tissue also captures the resident alphabeta T cells of normal skin.

Extraction and reverse transcription of RNA yielded cDNA as the sequencing template. Sequencing used immunoSEQ multiplex PCR; TCRdb keeps in-frame clones, though not all of them. This sample has approximately 280,000 clones, each found more than once. A sort of pooled cutaneous lymph node cells used CD4, CD8alpha, NKG2D, NKG2ACE and other stains. Between the trimmed V and J ends, which lost 4 bases and 0 bases, there was a span of 10 bases. The V gene's germline CDR1 is LGHNA and CDR2 YNLKQL (reference sequence). CDR3 length: 14 residues. The sequence was obtained from a C3H/HeJ mouse with alopecia areata. As its MHC haplotype, the strain has H2-k. The chain links TRBV5 to TRBJ2-7; D perhaps matches TRBD1 (6 bases). The source material was CD4+ T cells sorted from a lymph node. CDR3 DNA, as far as it was read: TGTGCCAGCAGCCTCCGGGACACCTCCTAT. Its translation is CASSLRDTSY. The full CDR3 sequence reads CASSLRDTSYEQYF.